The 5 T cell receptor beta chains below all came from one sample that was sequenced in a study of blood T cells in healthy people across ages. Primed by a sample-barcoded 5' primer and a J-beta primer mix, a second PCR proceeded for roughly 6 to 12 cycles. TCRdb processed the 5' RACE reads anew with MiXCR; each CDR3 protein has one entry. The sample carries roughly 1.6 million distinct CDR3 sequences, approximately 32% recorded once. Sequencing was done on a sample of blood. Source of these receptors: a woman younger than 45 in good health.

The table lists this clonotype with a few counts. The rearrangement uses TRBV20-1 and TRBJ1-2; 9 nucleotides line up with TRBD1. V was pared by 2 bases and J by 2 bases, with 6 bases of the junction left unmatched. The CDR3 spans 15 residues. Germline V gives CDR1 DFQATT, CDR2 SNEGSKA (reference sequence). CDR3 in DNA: TGCAGTGCTAGACAGCCCGGACAGGGGAACTATGGCTACACCTTC. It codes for CSARQPGQGNYGYTF.

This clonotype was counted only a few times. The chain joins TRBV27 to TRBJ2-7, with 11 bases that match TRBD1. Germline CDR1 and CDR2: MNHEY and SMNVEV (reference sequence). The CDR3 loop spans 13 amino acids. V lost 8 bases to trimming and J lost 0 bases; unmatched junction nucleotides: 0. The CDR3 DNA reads TGTGCCAGCGGACAGGGGGCCTCCTACGAGCAGTACTTC. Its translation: CASGQGASYEQYF.

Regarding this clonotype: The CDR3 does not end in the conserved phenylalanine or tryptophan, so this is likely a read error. In nucleotides, the CDR3 is TGTGCCAGCAGTTTTGGCACGCACTACGAGCAGTACTCC. Its protein is CASSFGTHYEQYS. This chain links TRBV27 with TRBJ2-4; the D is unclear. TRBJ2-7 explains the end of the DNA better; the J call may be wrong. This CDR3 is built from 13 residues. Germline V gene sequence: CDR1 MNHEY, CDR2 SMNVEV (reference sequence).

The CDR3 loop reads CASSWETQNEQFF. The CDR3 bases are TGTGCCAGCAGCTGGGAGACTCAAAATGAGCAGTTCTTC. The chain joins TRBV5-6 to TRBJ2-1, with D perhaps matching TRBD2 (5 bases). The V end lost 3 bases, the J end lost 7 bases, and 11 bases lay between the germline ends. Germline CDR1 is SGHDT and CDR2 is YYEEEE. The CDR3 is 13 amino acids.

In DNA form, the CDR3 reads TGTGCCAGCAGCTTGCTAGACCCGGCGACAGATACGCAGTATTTT. It codes for CASSLLDPATDTQYF. J is TRBJ2-3 and V is TRBV5-4, with unresolved D. V was cut by 1 base and J by 3 bases, with 12 bases left in between. The germline CDR1 and CDR2 sequences are SGHNT and YYREEE (reference sequence). The CDR3 is made up of 15 amino acids.